The rows below give T cell receptor beta chains drawn from one sample of a study of Tregs in tolerant kidney transplant recipients. Repertoires were generated with immunoSEQ multiplex PCR, while TCRdb's copy carries only in-frame clones and drops some. The profile covers 85,000 to 100,000 clones, with 90% to 95% appearing a single time and 0.46% taken by the ten largest. Source: CD4+ T cells from blood, taken before the transplant. These receptors all stem from a human donor who received a combined kidney and bone marrow transplant. Both conserved end residues are part of each CDR3. A D gene is named only where the DNA matches it firmly. Part of the rows lack a size; the others show once, few, many or a class for expanded clones.

clone_size,d_call,v_call,j_call,cdr3_nt,cdr3_aa
once,TRBD2,TRBV4-2,TRBJ2-3,TGTGCCAGCAGCCAAGATGGCGGACTAGCGGGGACAGATACGCAGTATTTT,CASSQDGGLAGTDTQYF
.,TRBD2,TRBV7-6,TRBJ2-7,TGTGCCAGCAGCTCTCCGGGACTAGTTCCGTACGAGCAGTACTTC,CASSSPGLVPYEQYF
.,TRBD1,TRBV28,TRBJ2-1,TGTGCCAGCAGTTTCGACCTCGGACAGGGGGAGGCGAATGAGCAGTTCTTC,CASSFDLGQGEANEQFF
.,.,TRBV18,TRBJ1-1,TGTGCCAGCTCCCCCGGCACTGAAGCTTTCTTT,CASSPGTEAFF
.,.,TRBV6-5,TRBJ2-5,TGTGCCAGCAGGCGACTGGAGACCCAGTACTTC,CASRRLETQYF
.,TRBD1,TRBV6-5,TRBJ2-5,TGTGCCAGCAGTTACAGGGGGCAGGAGACCCAGTACTTC,CASSYRGQETQYF
.,TRBD2,TRBV5-1,TRBJ2-3,TGCGCCAGCAGGGAGGGACTAGCAGATACGCAGTATTTT,CASREGLADTQYF
.,TRBD1,TRBV5-3,TRBJ1-1,TGTGCCAGAAGCTTGGGTGGTAGAGACAGGGGGACTTTCTTT,CARSLGGRDRGTFF
once,TRBD2,TRBV28,TRBJ2-4,TGTGCCACCACGATAGCGGGAGGGGGCCAGAGCGTTCAGTACTTC,CATTIAGGGQSVQYF
.,.,TRBV4-2,TRBJ1-1,TGTGCCAGCAGCCAAGTGGGCCTTGGGGGGGCTCTGAACACTGAAGCTTTCTTT,CASSQVGLGGALNTEAFF
once,TRBD1,TRBV5-5,TRBJ2-7,TGTGCCAGCACACCCGGGACAGGTTACTACGAGCAGTACTTC,CASTPGTGYYEQYF
.,TRBD1,TRBV7-2,TRBJ1-5,TGTGCCAGCAGCTTAGACAGGGGGATTTATCAGCCCCAGCATTTT,CASSLDRGIYQPQHF
.,.,TRBV7-2,TRBJ2-2,TGTGCCAGCAACCCCGGGACACTGGGCACCGGGGAGCTGTTTTTT,CASNPGTLGTGELFF
.,TRBD2,TRBV5-1,TRBJ2-7,TGCGCCAGCAGCTTGGCCCCAGCGGGGGTCGCCTACGAGCAGTACTTC,CASSLAPAGVAYEQYF
.,.,TRBV27,TRBJ1-2,TGTGCCAGCAGTTTCCGACAGAATTATGGCTACACCTTC,CASSFRQNYGYTF
.,.,TRBV30,TRBJ1-4,TGTGCCTGGAGTTATGGGTCAGGGGAACTGTTTTTT,CAWSYGSGELFF
once,.,TRBV7-9,TRBJ1-1,TGTGCCAGCAGCTTAGGATCAGGGGTTGACACTGAAGCTTTCTTT,CASSLGSGVDTEAFF
once,.,TRBV9,TRBJ2-2,TGTGCCAGCAGCGTAGGACGGTCGGGCGGGGAGCTGTTTTTT,CASSVGRSGGELFF
.,.,TRBV28,TRBJ1-2,TGTGCCAGCAGTTACCAGGTTTGGGGCTACACCTTC,CASSYQVWGYTF
.,.,TRBV4-2,TRBJ1-4,TGTGCCAGCAGCCCGGGGGTGAGGTCTGCAACTAATGAAAAACTGTTTTTT,CASSPGVRSATNEKLFF
.,.,TRBV4-2,TRBJ1-2,TGTGCCAGCAGCACAACAGGGATACAGAACTATGGCTACACCTTC,CASSTTGIQNYGYTF
.,.,TRBV9,TRBJ2-5,TGTGCCAGCAGCGTAGAGGGGGGGGAAGGGACCCAGTACTTC,CASSVEGGEGTQYF
.,.,TRBV6-1,TRBJ2-3,TGTGCCATTCGGGTTCGACCACAGAGGGGGGATACGCAGTATTTT,CAIRVRPQRGDTQYF
once,.,TRBV21-1,TRBJ2-7,TGTGCCAGCAGCAAAATTGGTGACACTTCCTACGAGCAGTACTTC,CASSKIGDTSYEQYF
.,TRBD1,TRBV2,TRBJ2-2,TGTGCCAGCAGTGGGGACAGCGCGAACACCGGGGAGCTGTTTTTT,CASSGDSANTGELFF
.,.,TRBV7-2,TRBJ1-2,TGTGCCAGCAGCTTGGTAGGGAGATCCTATGGCTACACCTTC,CASSLVGRSYGYTF
.,.,TRBV30,TRBJ2-3,TGTGCCTGGAGAAGTGGGATAGCGGCCCCTAGCACAGATACGCAGTATTTT,CAWRSGIAAPSTDTQYF
.,TRBD1,TRBV5-4,TRBJ2-7,TGTGCCAGCAGAGACGGGACAGGGCTTTACGAGCAGTACTTC,CASRDGTGLYEQYF
.,.,TRBV19,TRBJ1-2,TGTGCCAGTAGTCGGCAGGGCTATGGCTACACCTTC,CASSRQGYGYTF
.,TRBD1,TRBV9,TRBJ1-2,TGTGCCAGCAGCGTAGTTTGGGACAGGGGTTCCTATGGCTACACCTTC,CASSVVWDRGSYGYTF
once,TRBD2,TRBV7-9,TRBJ2-2,TGTGCCAGCAGCTCTCGGACTAGCGGGACCCTCAGGCCCACCGGGGAGCTGTTTTTT,CASSSRTSGTLRPTGELFF
once,TRBD1,TRBV30,TRBJ1-1,TGTGCCTGGCGAACAGGAGACAGGGTCACTGAAGCTTTCTTT,CAWRTGDRVTEAFF
once,TRBD1,TRBV7-9,TRBJ1-3,TGTGCCAGCAGCCCAAACAGGGGCTTCTCTGGAAACACCATATATTTT,CASSPNRGFSGNTIYF
.,.,TRBV4-1,TRBJ1-6,TGCGCCAGCAAACAGGTCCTGAGCTCCTATAATTCACCCCTCCACTTT,CASKQVLSSYNSPLHF
few,.,TRBV28,TRBJ2-1,TGTGCCAGCAGTCCTGGACAGAGAACGAATGAGCAGTTCTTC,CASSPGQRTNEQFF
.,TRBD2,TRBV4-3,TRBJ2-3,TGCGCCAGCAGCCAAGACAGCGGGGGGACCTCTAGCACAGATACGCAGTATTTT,CASSQDSGGTSSTDTQYF
.,TRBD2,TRBV30,TRBJ2-1,TGTGCCTGGAGGCTACCCGGATCTAGCGGGGTTCAGTTCTTC,CAWRLPGSSGVQFF
.,.,TRBV7-8,TRBJ1-6,TGTGCCAGCAGCTTAGTCCGGTATCCCCCCCCTCCGTATAATTCACCCCTCCACTTT,CASSLVRYPPPPYNSPLHF
.,.,TRBV7-2,TRBJ2-7,TGTGCCAGCAGCCCTAGGGGGGGGCCCTCTAGAAGCCACGAGCAGTACTTC,CASSPRGGPSRSHEQYF
.,.,TRBV14,TRBJ2-7,TGTGCCAGCAGCCCACCGGGAACTACCTACGAGCAGTACTTC,CASSPPGTTYEQYF